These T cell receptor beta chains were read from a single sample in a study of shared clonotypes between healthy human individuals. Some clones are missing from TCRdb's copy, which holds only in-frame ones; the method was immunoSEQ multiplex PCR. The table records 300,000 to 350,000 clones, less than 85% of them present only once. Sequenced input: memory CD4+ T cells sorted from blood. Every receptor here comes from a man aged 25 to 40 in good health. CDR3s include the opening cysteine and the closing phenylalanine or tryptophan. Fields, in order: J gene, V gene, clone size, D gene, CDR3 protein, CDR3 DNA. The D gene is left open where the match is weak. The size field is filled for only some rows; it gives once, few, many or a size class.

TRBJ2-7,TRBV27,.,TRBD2,CASSSPGLASEQYF,TGTGCCAGCAGTTCTCCGGGACTAGCCTCCGAGCAGTACTTC
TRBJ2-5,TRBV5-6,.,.,CASIRSGAETQYF,TGTGCCAGCATAAGGTCGGGAGCTGAGACCCAGTACTTC
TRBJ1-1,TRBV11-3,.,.,CASSRILGGTTEAFF,TGTGCCAGCAGTAGGATTCTAGGAGGGACCACTGAAGCTTTCTTT
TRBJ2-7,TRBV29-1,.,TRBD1,CSVGEPGQTYEQYF,TGCAGCGTTGGGGAACCGGGACAGACCTACGAGCAGTACTTC
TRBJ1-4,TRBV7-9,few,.,CASSPGDRPGEKLFF,TGTGCCAGCAGCCCCGGGGACCGCCCGGGTGAAAAACTGTTTTTT
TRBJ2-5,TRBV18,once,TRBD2,CASSPRAGGKETQYF,TGTGCCAGCTCACCAAGAGCGGGAGGGAAAGAGACCCAGTACTTC
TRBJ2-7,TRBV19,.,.,CASSPGGTYEQYF,TGTGCCAGTAGTCCCGGGGGTACCTACGAGCAGTACTTC
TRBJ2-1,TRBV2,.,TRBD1,CASSGRDRAQEQFF,TGTGCCAGCAGTGGTCGGGACAGGGCACAAGAGCAGTTCTTC
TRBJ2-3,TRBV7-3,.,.,CASSPTGLHTQYF,TGTGCCAGCAGTCCCACGGGGCTTCATACGCAGTATTTT
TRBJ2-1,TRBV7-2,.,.,CASSLVNNEQFF,TGTGCCAGCAGCTTAGTCAACAATGAGCAGTTCTTC
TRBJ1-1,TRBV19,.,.,CASSIESWRDTEAFF,TGTGCCAGTAGTATAGAAAGTTGGAGGGACACTGAAGCTTTCTTT
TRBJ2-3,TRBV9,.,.,CASSVGGHSTDTQYF,TGTGCCAGCAGCGTAGGGGGACACAGCACAGATACGCAGTATTTT
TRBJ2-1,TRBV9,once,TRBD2,CASSAGLAGGPSYNEQFF,TGTGCCAGCAGCGCGGGACTAGCGGGAGGGCCCTCCTACAATGAGCAGTTCTTC
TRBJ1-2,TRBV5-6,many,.,CASSLLQANYGYTF,TGTGCCAGCAGCTTGCTGCAGGCCAACTATGGCTACACCTTC
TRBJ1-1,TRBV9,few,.,CASSVDPPTGIYTEAFF,TGTGCCAGCAGCGTAGATCCCCCGACAGGTATCTACACTGAAGCTTTCTTT
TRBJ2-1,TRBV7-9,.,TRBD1,CASSLPGQAYNEQFF,TGTGCCAGCAGCCTACCGGGACAGGCATACAATGAGCAGTTCTTC
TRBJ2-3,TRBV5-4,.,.,CASSLGPSGRDTQYF,TGTGCCAGCAGCTTGGGCCCCTCCGGGCGAGATACGCAGTATTTT
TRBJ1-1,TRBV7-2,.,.,CASSLAWGEAFF,TGTGCCAGCAGCTTAGCTTGGGGGGAAGCTTTCTTT
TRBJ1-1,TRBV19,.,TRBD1,CASSKDRDTEAFF,TGTGCCAGTAGTAAGGACAGGGACACTGAAGCTTTCTTT
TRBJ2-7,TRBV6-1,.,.,CASSEALRGVYEQYF,TGTGCCAGCAGTGAAGCGCTTCGAGGGGTCTACGAGCAGTACTTC
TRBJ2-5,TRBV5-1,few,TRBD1,CASSDREETQYF,TGCGCCAGCAGCGACAGGGAAGAGACCCAGTACTTC
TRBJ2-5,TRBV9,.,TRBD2,CASTPSGTQETQYF,TGTGCCAGCACGCCCAGCGGGACTCAAGAGACCCAGTACTTC
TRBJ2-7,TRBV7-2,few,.,CASSLAGGGYEQYF,TGTGCCAGCAGCTTAGCGGGGGGCGGGTACGAGCAGTACTTC
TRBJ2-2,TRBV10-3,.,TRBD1,CAISGTGGANTGELFF,TGTGCCATCAGCGGGACAGGGGGTGCAAACACCGGGGAGCTGTTTTTT
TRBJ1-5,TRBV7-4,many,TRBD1,CASSLLGGQECGQPQHF,TGTGCCAGCAGCTTATTAGGGGGACAGGAATGCGGTCAGCCCCAGCATTTT
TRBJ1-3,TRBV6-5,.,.,CASSYSGRGSGNTIYF,TGTGCCAGCAGTTACTCGGGGCGTGGCTCTGGAAACACCATATATTTT
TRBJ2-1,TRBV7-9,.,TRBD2,CASSLAREGLYNEQFF,TGTGCCAGCAGCTTAGCAAGGGAGGGCCTCTACAATGAGCAGTTCTTC
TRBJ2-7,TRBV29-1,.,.,CSVGAGIWAYEQYF,TGCAGCGTTGGGGCAGGGATATGGGCCTACGAGCAGTACTTC
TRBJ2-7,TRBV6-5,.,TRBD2,CASRRTSGAYEQYF,TGTGCCAGCAGACGGACTAGCGGAGCCTACGAGCAGTACTTC
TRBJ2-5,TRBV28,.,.,CASSLSRPGVETQYF,TGTGCCAGCAGTTTATCTCGTCCAGGGGTGGAGACCCAGTACTTC
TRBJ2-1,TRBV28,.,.,CASRTAAWSDEQFF,TGTGCCAGCAGGACGGCCGCGTGGAGCGATGAGCAGTTCTTC
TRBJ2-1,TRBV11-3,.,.,CASSQRQGTHNEQFF,TGTGCCAGCAGCCAACGCCAGGGTACCCACAATGAGCAGTTCTTC
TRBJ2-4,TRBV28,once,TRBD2,CASSSLTSGRARRDIQYF,TGTGCCAGCAGTTCCCTGACTAGCGGGAGGGCCAGGCGGGACATTCAGTACTTC
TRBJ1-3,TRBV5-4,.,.,CASALYGARGNTIYF,TGTGCCAGCGCCTTGTACGGGGCGCGAGGAAACACCATATATTTT
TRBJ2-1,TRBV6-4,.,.,CASSEKVSSGYNEQFF,TGTGCCAGCAGTGAAAAGGTCAGCTCTGGGTACAATGAGCAGTTCTTC
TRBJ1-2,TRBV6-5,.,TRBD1,CASTPDRARVYGYTF,TGTGCCAGCACCCCGGACAGGGCAAGGGTCTATGGCTACACCTTC
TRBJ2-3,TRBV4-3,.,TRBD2,CASSQAKRGTDTQYF,TGCGCCAGCAGCCAAGCAAAGCGGGGAACAGATACGCAGTATTTT
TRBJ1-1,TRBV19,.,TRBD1,CASSTTGGNTEAFF,TGTGCCAGTAGTACCACAGGGGGAAACACTGAAGCTTTCTTT
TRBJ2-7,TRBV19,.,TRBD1,CASSRTGTTYEQYF,TGTGCCAGTAGTAGGACAGGGACCACCTACGAGCAGTACTTC
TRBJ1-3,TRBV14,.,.,CASSQELHGYSGNTIYF,TGTGCCAGCAGCCAAGAGCTCCACGGTTACTCTGGAAACACCATATATTTT
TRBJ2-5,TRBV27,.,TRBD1,CASSPRTGGTVTKTQYF,TGTGCCAGCAGTCCCCGGACAGGGGGGACGGTAACGAAGACCCAGTACTTC
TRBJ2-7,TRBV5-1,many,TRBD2,CASSSGLAGGPSSYEQYF,TGCGCCAGCAGCTCCGGACTAGCGGGAGGGCCTTCCTCCTACGAGCAGTACTTC
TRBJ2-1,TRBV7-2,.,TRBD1,CASSPKTGWREQFF,TGTGCCAGCAGCCCAAAGACAGGGTGGCGTGAGCAGTTCTTC
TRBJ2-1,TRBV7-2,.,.,CASSLDHGGRSEQFF,TGTGCCAGCAGCTTAGATCATGGGGGGCGAAGTGAGCAGTTCTTC
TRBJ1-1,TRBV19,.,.,CASSLNRNTEAFF,TGTGCCAGTAGCCTCAACAGGAACACTGAAGCTTTCTTT
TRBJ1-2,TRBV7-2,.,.,CASSLGGSNYGYTF,TGTGCCAGCAGCTTAGGTGGTTCTAACTATGGCTACACCTTC
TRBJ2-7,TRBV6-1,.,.,CASSEFSGAGTYEQYF,TGTGCCAGCAGTGAATTCTCTGGGGCGGGAACCTACGAGCAGTACTTC
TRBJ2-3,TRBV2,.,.,CASKGSTDTQYF,TGTGCCAGCAAGGGCAGCACAGATACGCAGTATTTT
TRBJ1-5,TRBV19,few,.,CASSKFGPATKGNQPQHF,TGTGCCAGTAGTAAATTCGGTCCGGCCACGAAGGGCAATCAGCCCCAGCATTTT